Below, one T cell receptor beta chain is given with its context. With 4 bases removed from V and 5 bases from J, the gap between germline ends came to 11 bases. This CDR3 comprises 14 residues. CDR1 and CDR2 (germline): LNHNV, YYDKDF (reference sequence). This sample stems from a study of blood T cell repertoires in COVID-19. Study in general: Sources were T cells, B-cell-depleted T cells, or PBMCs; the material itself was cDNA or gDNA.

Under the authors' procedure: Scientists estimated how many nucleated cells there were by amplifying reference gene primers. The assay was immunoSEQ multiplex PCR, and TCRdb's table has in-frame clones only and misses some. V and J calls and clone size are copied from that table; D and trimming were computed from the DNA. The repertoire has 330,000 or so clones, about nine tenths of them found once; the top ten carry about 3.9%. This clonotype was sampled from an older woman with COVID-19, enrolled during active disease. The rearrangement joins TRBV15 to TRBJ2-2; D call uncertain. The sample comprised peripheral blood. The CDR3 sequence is CATSTPSQTGELFF. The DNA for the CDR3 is TGTGCCACCAGCACCCCAAGTCAGACCGGGGAGCTGTTTTTT. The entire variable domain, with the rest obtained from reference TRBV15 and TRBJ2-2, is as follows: DAMVIQNPRYQVTQFGKPVTLSCSQTLNHNVMYWYQQKSSQAPKLLFHYYDKDFNNEADTPDNFQSRRPNTSFCFLDIRSPGLGDTAMYLCATSTPSQTGELFFGEGSRLTVL.